This T cell receptor beta chain comes out of a study of cytomegalovirus exposure and HLA in healthy donors (dated 2017 in TCRdb). In the study overall: According to a later analysis, the approximately 120 validation repertoires were produced on the same platform as the roughly 720 repertoires of the first cohort. The study aimed to test whether signatures of past pathogen exposure could be identified by cataloging public T cell receptors. In addition to the first cohort of 650 to 800 subjects, a separate validation cohort of approximately 130 different subjects was used. High-throughput TCR immunosequencing, statistical association of individual TCRs with disease status, and machine learning were combined to predict cytomegalovirus infection status.

The library was produced with the immunoSEQ multiplex PCR assay. Processing in the source paper ran as follows. A statistical classification framework was developed to diagnose cytomegalovirus status using the catalog of TCR beta chain sequences. TCRdb holds this immuneACCESS table with in-frame rearrangements only. Some clones are missing; in checked studies, unresolved V genes explain under half, and the rest has no known cause. The V and J calls and clone size come from that table; D and trimming were worked out from the DNA. This sample comprises about 160,000 clones, roughly 95% of them detected only once. The biggest ten clones account for about 0.89% of the sample. The donors were included in the validation cohort of roughly 120 subjects, a group kept apart from the roughly 690-subject first cohort. Turning to this clone: This clone's antigen is unknown. No much larger clone exists at a distance of one base, and base qualities are not known.

Study-level results and caveats: The study listed approximately 150 TCR beta chains as associated with cytomegalovirus. Subsequent analysis determined that TCRs grouped into clusters in the first cohort also showed a tendency toward co-occurrence across the approximately 110 validation repertoires, and approximately 94% of cluster scores exceeded 0. The classifier was reported to diagnose cytomegalovirus status with high specificity and sensitivity in both the original and validation cohorts. A later analysis lacked HLA typing for the validation cohort, so it scored co-occurrence in that cohort across all 130 or so repertoires. According to the authors, the approach could potentially be generalized to other disease states and immunological phenotypes. Most TCR sequences were seen in very few donors, while some public TCRs were found in many individuals. A few of the identified cytomegalovirus-associated TCR beta chains were confirmed in vitro to be specific for cytomegalovirus antigens.

V and J lose 4 bases and 1 base, and a span of 12 bases separates them. The germline V gene gives CDR1 as SGHRS and CDR2 as YFSETQ. Measured from the cysteine to the phenylalanine, the CDR3 is 16 residues long. Here the CDR3 DNA is all that survives: 48 bases in frame from base 1. The sequencing sample was made of PBMCs. The chain joins TRBV5-1 to TRBJ2-6, with the D gene call left open. This clonotype was obtained from a young woman in good health and CMV-seronegative. The nucleotide sequence reads TGCGCCAGCAGCCCCCAGACTGGGTCTGGGGCCAACGTCCTGACTTTC. Its coded protein is CASSPQTGSGANVLTF.